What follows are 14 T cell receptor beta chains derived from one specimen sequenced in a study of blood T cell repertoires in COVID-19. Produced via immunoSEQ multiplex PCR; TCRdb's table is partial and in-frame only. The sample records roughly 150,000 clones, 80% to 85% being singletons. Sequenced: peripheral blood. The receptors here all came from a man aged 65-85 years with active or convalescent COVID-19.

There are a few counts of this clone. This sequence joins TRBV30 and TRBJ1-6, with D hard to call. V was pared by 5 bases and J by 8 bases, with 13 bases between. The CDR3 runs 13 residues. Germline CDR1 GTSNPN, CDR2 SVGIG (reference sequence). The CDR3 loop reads CAWARTGDSPLHF. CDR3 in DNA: TGTGCCTGGGCTAGGACCGGGGATTCACCCCTCCACTTT.

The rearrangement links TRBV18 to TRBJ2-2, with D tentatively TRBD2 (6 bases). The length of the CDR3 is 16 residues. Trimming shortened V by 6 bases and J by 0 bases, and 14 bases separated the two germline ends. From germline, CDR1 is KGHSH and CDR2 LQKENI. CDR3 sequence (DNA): TGTGCCAGCTCTCTTCTCCTAGCGCCGAACACCGGGGAGCTGTTTTTT. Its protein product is CASSLLLAPNTGELFF.

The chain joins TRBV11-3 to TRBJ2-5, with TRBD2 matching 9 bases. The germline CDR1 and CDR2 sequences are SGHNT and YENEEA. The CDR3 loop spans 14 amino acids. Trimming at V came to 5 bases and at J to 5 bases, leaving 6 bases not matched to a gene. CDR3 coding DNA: TGTGCCAGCAGCCCGGGACTAGCCGGCGAGACCCAGTACTTC. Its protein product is CASSPGLAGETQYF.

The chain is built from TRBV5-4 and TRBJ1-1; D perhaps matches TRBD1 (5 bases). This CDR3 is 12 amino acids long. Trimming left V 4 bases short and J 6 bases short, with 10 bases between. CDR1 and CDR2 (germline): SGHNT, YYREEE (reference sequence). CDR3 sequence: CASSQRQSEAFF. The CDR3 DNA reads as TGTGCCAGCAGCCAAAGACAGTCTGAAGCTTTCTTT. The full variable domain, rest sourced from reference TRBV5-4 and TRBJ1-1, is ETGVTQSPTHLIKTRGQQVTLRCSSQSGHNTVSWYQQALGQGPQFIFQYYREEENGRGNFPPRFSGLQFPNYSSELNVNALELDDSALYLCASSQRQSEAFFGQGTRLTVV.

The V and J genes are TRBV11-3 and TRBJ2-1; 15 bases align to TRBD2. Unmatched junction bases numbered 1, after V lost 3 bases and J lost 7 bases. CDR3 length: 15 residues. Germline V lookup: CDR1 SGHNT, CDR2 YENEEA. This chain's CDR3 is CASSFGLAGGNEQFF. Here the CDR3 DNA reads TGTGCCAGCAGCTTCGGACTAGCGGGGGGGAATGAGCAGTTCTTC.

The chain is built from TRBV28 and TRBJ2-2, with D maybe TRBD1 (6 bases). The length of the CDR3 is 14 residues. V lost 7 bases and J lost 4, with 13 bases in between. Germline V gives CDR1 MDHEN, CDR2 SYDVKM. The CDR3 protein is CASNTGTLTGELFF. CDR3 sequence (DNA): TGTGCCAGCAACACCGGGACACTCACCGGGGAGCTGTTTTTT.

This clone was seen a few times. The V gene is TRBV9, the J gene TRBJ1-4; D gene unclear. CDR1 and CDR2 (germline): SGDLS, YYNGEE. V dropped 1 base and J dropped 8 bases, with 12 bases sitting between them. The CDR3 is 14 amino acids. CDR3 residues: CASSVTPRGEKLFF. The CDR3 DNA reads TGTGCCAGCAGCGTAACCCCGAGAGGGGAAAAACTGTTTTTT. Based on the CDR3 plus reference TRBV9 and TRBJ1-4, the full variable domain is DSGVTQTPKHLITATGQRVTLRCSPRSGDLSVYWYQQSLDQGLQFLIQYYNGEERAKGNILERFSAQQFPDLHSELNLSSLELGDSALYFCASSVTPRGEKLFFGSGTQLSVL.

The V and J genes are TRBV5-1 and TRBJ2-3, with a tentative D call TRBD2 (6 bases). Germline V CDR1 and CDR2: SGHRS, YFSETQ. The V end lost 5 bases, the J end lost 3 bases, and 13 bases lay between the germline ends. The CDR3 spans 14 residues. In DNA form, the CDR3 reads TGCGCCAGCAGTACGGGGGAATGGACAGATACGCAGTATTTT. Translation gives CASSTGEWTDTQYF. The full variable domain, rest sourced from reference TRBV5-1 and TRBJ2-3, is KAGVTQTPRYLIKTRGQQVTLSCSPISGHRSVSWYQQTPGQGLQFLFEYFSETQRNKGNFPGRFSGRQFSNSRSEMNVSTLELGDSALYLCASSTGEWTDTQYFGPGTRLTVL.

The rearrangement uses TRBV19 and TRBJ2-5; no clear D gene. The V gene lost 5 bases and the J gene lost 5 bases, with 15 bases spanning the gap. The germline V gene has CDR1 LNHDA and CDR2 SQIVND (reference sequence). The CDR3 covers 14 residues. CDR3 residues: CASSVTVSGETQYF. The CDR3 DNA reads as TGTGCCAGTAGTGTGACTGTCTCCGGCGAGACCCAGTACTTC.

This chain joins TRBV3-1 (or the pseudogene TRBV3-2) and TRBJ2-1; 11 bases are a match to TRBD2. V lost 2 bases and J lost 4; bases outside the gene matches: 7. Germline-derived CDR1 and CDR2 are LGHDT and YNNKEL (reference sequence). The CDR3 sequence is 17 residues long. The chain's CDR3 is CASSQYPGTSGYNEQFF. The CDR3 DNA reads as TGTGCCAGCAGCCAATATCCCGGGACTAGCGGATACAATGAGCAGTTCTTC.

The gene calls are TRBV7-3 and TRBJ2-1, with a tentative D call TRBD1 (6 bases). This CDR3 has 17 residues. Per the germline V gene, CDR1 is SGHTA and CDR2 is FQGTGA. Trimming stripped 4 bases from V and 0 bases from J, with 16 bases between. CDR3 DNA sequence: TGTGCCAGCAGCTCCCGCCGAGACAGGAGCTCCTACAATGAGCAGTTCTTC. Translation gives CASSSRRDRSSYNEQFF.

CDR3 nucleotides: TGTGCCAGCACTCGAGGTTTCAATGGCTACACCTTC. This gives the protein CASTRGFNGYTF. The V call is TRBV2, the J call TRBJ1-2; D ambiguous. Looked up from germline, CDR1 is SNHLY and CDR2 is FYNNEI. V was trimmed by 7 bases and J by 6 bases, leaving 12 bases between them. The CDR3 contains 12 residues.

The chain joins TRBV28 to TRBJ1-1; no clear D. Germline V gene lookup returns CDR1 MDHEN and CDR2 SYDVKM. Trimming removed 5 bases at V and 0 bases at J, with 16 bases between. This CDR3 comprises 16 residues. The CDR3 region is CASSPGGRWVNTEAFF. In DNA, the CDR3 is TGTGCCAGCAGTCCTGGAGGACGGTGGGTGAACACTGAAGCTTTCTTT.

This CDR3 reads CASSLVGEGGELFF. The CDR3 nucleotides read TGTGCCAGCAGTTTGGTGGGAGAAGGCGGGGAGCTGTTTTTT. V is TRBV28 and J is TRBJ2-2; tentatively, D is TRBD2 (5 bases). Trimming left V 3 bases short and J 7 bases short, with 12 bases between. Germline V gives CDR1 MDHEN, CDR2 SYDVKM. The CDR3 runs 14 residues.